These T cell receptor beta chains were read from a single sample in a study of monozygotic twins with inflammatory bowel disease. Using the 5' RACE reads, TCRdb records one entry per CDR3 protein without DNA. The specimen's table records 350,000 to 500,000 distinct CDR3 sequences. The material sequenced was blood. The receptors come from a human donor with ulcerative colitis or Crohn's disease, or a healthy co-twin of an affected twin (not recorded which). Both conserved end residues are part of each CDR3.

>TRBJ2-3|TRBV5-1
CASSWALAGDTDTQYF
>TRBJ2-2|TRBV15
CATSRTGSGELFF
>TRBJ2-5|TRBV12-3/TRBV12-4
CASSAIIDSGRETQYF
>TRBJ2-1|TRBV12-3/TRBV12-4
CASSSLRTVEQFF
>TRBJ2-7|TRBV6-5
CASSYSDRGLYEQYF
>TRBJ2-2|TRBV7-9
CASSSGSGAPTGELFF
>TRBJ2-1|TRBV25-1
CASRGLGSGRLLRDEQFF
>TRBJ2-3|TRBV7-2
CASSFRLAGSTDTQYF
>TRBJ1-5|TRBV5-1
CASSLGGSDSNQPQHF
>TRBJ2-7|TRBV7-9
CASSEGTGENYEQYF
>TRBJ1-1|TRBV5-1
CASSSTPVGGRTEAFF
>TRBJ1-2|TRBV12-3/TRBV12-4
CASSLLAVGGFTF
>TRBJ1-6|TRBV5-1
CASSLQSSYNSPLHF
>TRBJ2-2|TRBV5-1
CASNPRQGGDTGELFF
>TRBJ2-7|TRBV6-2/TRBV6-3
CAGSGRSASGTYEQYF
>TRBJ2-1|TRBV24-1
CATGTGTGGNEQFF
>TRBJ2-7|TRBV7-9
CASSSGSRGYYEQYF
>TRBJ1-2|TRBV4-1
CASSQDRGAYGYTF
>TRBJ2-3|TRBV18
CASSTRGGETTDTQYF
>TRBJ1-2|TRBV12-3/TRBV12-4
CASSPPLSYGYTF
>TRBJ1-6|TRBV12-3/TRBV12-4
CASSLRGAGVAPLHF
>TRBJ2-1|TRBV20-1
CLITSGNNEQFF
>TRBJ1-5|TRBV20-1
CSAWDVGNQPQHF